This paragraph covers one T cell receptor (beta chain) sequence. The CDR3 has 15 amino acids. These data belong to a study of blood T cell repertoires in COVID-19. Under the authors' procedure: It was from reference gene primer amplification that nucleated cell counts were estimated. Method: immunoSEQ multiplex PCR; TCRdb's copy keeps in-frame clones and lacks some. The DNA gave D and trimming, while V, J and clone size come from that table. The data contain about 200,000 clones, 84% of them singletons. The chain couples TRBV21-1 to TRBJ1-5; the DNA was not compared with TRBD1, the D call given in the table. TRBV21-1 is listed as a pseudogene. The TCR was taken from a man aged 50 to 60 with active or convalescent COVID-19. The sequenced material came from peripheral blood. The chain's CDR3 is CASSPRTTSNQPQHF. CDR3 coding DNA: TGTGCCAGCAGCCCACGGACAACGAGCAATCAGCCCCAGCATTTT.